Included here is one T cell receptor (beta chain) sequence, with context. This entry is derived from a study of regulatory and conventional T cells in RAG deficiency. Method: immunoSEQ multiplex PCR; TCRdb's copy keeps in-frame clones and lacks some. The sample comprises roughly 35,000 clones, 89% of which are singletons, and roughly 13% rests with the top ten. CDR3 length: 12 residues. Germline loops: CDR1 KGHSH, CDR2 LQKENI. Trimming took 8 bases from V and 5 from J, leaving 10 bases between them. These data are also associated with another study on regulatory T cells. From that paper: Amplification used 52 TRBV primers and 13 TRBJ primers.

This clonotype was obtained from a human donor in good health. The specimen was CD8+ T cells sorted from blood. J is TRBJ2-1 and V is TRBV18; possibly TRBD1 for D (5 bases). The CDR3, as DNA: TGTGCCAGCACAGACAGAAACAATGAGCAGTTCTTC. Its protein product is CASTDRNNEQFF.